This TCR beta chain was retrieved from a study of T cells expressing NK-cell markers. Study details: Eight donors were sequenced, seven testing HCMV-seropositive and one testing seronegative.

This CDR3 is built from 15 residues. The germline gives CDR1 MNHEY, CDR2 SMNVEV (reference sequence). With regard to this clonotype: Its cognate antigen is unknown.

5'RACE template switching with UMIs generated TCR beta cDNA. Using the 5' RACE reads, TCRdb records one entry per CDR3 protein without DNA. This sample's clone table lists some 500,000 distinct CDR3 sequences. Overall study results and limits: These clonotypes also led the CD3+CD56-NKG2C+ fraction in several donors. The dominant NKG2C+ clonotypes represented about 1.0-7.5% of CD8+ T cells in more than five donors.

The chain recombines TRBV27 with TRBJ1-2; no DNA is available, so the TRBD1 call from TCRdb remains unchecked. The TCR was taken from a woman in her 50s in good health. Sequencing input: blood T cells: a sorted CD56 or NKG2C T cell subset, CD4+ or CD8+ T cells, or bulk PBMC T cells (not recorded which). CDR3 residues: CASSLSAGRRYGYTF.